The clone carrying this T cell receptor (beta chain) has just a few counts. Participants, patients aged 18 to 65, had newly diagnosed hyperthyroidism with a duration under 2 months. The entry originates in a study of T cells in Graves' hyperthyroidism and ophthalmopathy. Study-wide background: Upon initial diagnosis and before any treatment, peripheral blood was collected.

V lost 3 bases and J lost 0; bases outside the gene matches: 6. The CDR3 loop spans 18 amino acids. Germline lookup yields CDR1 KGHSH and CDR2 LQKENI. Amplified regions were TCR beta CDR3 sequences from RNA transcripts. TCR CDR3 underwent first-round RT-PCR with the HTBI primer set. Each CDR3 protein is one row after TCRdb ran MiXCR on the multiplex PCR reads. The sample lists around 300,000 distinct CDR3 sequences, roughly 15% occurring once. The chain employs TRBV18 and TRBJ2-3, with 13 bases identical to TRBD2. This sequence originates from a young woman with Graves' hyperthyroidism that later progressed to Graves' ophthalmopathy. The sample taken for sequencing was blood. The CDR3, as DNA: TGTGCCAGCTCACCGAGACTAGCGGGAGGAAAGAGCACAGATACGCAGTATTTT. Translation: CASSPRLAGGKSTDTQYF.